The 15 T cell receptor beta chains presented below share a single source sample, sequenced in a study of shared clonotypes between healthy human individuals. Profiled with immunoSEQ multiplex PCR; TCRdb holds only in-frame clones, not every one. The sample records approximately 2,000,000 clones, about 90% being singletons. Sequencing was performed on naive CD4+ T cells from PBMCs. Subset indicated: CD45RA+ positively selected. These receptor sequences come from a man younger than 35 in good health. Some clones in this sample may be carry-over from other donors' samples.

The rearrangement uses TRBV4-2 and TRBJ2-1; D unresolved. The germline V and J ends were trimmed by 4 bases and 8 bases, with 9 bases remaining between them. CDR3 size: 12 residues. CDR1 and CDR2 (germline): LGHNA, YNFKEQ. The CDR3 coding sequence is TGTGCCAGCAGCCGCCTTTGGGATGAGCAGTTCTTC. It specifies CASSRLWDEQFF.

This chain joins TRBV4-2 and TRBJ2-1, with D unclear. The CDR3 sequence is 17 residues long. Deletions cut 4 bases from V and 0 bases from J, with 16 bases between. CDR1 LGHNA and CDR2 YNFKEQ come from the germline V gene. In DNA, the CDR3 is TGTGCCAGCAGCCCCAGCTTGTGGATGAGCTCCTACAATGAGCAGTTCTTC. Amino acids: CASSPSLWMSSYNEQFF.

Only one count was recorded for this clone. J is TRBJ2-5 and V is TRBV11-2; D possibly uses TRBD1 or TRBD2 (5 bases each). V was cut by 6 bases and J by 3 bases, with 14 bases left in between. Germline-derived CDR1 and CDR2 are SGHAT and FQNNGV. The CDR3 runs 14 residues. CDR3 DNA sequence: TGTGCCAGCAGAGCTTCACTAGGGGAAGAGACCCAGTACTTC. Amino acids: CASRASLGEETQYF.

A note on this clone: Other DNA variants within this sample encode the same CDR3. The chain is built from TRBV2 and TRBJ1-2; weak D call: TRBD1 (5 bases). The length of the CDR3 is 13 residues. V was clipped by 2 bases and J by 4 bases, with 8 bases between them. In germline, CDR1 is SNHLY, CDR2 FYNNEI. The CDR3 nucleotides are TGTGCCAGCAGTGAACAGGGCCCCTATGGCTACACCTTC. Protein: CASSEQGPYGYTF.

The V gene is TRBV29-1, the J gene TRBJ1-2, with no clear D. This CDR3 spans 13 amino acids. Per germline, CDR1 SQVTM and CDR2 ANQGSEA. Trimming stripped 7 bases from V and 2 bases from J, with 14 bases between. CDR3: CSAVLGSNYGYTF. In DNA, the CDR3 is TGCAGCGCTGTTCTTGGCTCCAACTATGGCTACACCTTC.

This chain links TRBV2 with TRBJ2-6; no clear D. CDR3 size: 14 residues. Trimming removed 4 bases at V and 0 bases at J, with 4 bases between. Germline CDR1 is SNHLY and CDR2 is FYNNEI. The CDR3 sequence: CASSAYSGANVLTF. Written as DNA, the CDR3 is TGTGCCAGCAGTGCATACTCTGGGGCCAACGTCCTGACTTTC.

This sequence joins TRBV4-2 and TRBJ1-3; no definite D call. V was pared by 0 bases and J by 0 bases, with 6 bases between. This CDR3 contains 15 residues. CDR1 and CDR2 from the germline V gene are LGHNA and YNFKEQ. CDR3 nucleotide sequence: TGTGCCAGCAGCCAAGATTCGCACTCTGGAAACACCATATATTTT. Translating gives CASSQDSHSGNTIYF.

The J gene is TRBJ2-7, the V gene TRBV25-1; either TRBD1 or TRBD2 may supply D (6 bases each). In germline, CDR1 is MGHDK, CDR2 SYGVNS. Deletions cut 1 base from V and 7 bases from J, with 11 bases between. There are 13 residues in the CDR3. The CDR3 sequence: CASSESGGREQYF. In DNA form, the CDR3 reads TGTGCCAGCAGTGAATCCGGGGGCAGAGAGCAGTACTTC.

The table lists this clone with a count of one. The rearrangement joins TRBV5-1 to TRBJ2-7; 9 bases map to TRBD2. Germline lookup yields CDR1 SGHRS and CDR2 YFSETQ. V lost 4 bases, J lost 2 bases, and 7 bases stayed unmatched. The CDR3 sequence is 15 residues long. CDR3 in DNA: TGCGCCAGCAGCCCGAGACTAGCGGATACCTACGAGCAGTACTTC. This translates into CASSPRLADTYEQYF.

On this clone: Other nucleotide sequences in the sample specify the same CDR3. The V and J genes are TRBV7-3 and TRBJ2-3; D unclear. CDR1 is SGHTA, CDR2 FQGTGA, per germline. V lost 5 bases and J 0 bases, leaving 6 bases between the germline ends. The CDR3 is 13 amino acids. Written as DNA, the CDR3 is TGTGCCAGCAGCCCCGGGAGCACAGATACGCAGTATTTT. This translates into CASSPGSTDTQYF.

The table lists this clone with a count of one. The rearrangement joins TRBV18 to TRBJ2-7; perhaps TRBD2 as D (5 bases). Trimming stripped 4 bases from V and 7 bases from J, with 17 bases between. CDR3 length: 14 residues. Germline assignment: CDR1 KGHSH and CDR2 LQKENI. The CDR3 DNA reads TGTGCCAGCTCACGCGTCGGGGTTTCGTGGGAGCAGTACTTC. Residues: CASSRVGVSWEQYF.

The chain carries TRBV28 and TRBJ1-1, with 11 bases lining up with TRBD1. V trimming: 7 bases; J trimming: 0 bases; junction bases outside the gene matches: 13. Per the germline V gene, CDR1 is MDHEN and CDR2 is SYDVKM. This CDR3 region has 18 residues. CDR3 loop: CASTPSGDRGAMNTEAFF. DNA for the CDR3: TGTGCCAGCACCCCGTCCGGGGACAGGGGGGCGATGAACACTGAAGCTTTCTTT.

V gene TRBV2 combines with J gene TRBJ1-1; TRBD1 aligns across 7 bases. Germline lookup yields CDR1 SNHLY and CDR2 FYNNEI. The CDR3 spans 14 residues. J was trimmed by 1 base and V by 4 bases; bases with no gene match: 3. The CDR3 DNA reads TGTGCCAGCAGTGGATGGGACAGGAACACTGAAGCTTTCTTT. Amino acids: CASSGWDRNTEAFF.

V gene TRBV28 combines with J gene TRBJ1-1; D unclear. This CDR3 has 15 amino acids. Trimming shortened V by 5 bases and J by 1 base, and 14 bases separated the two germline ends. In germline, CDR1 is MDHEN, CDR2 SYDVKM. Here the CDR3 reads CASSPTRLWNTEAFF. In nucleotides, the CDR3 is TGTGCCAGCAGTCCCACTCGACTCTGGAACACTGAAGCTTTCTTT.

This clone appeared a single time. The genes are TRBV7-2 and TRBJ2-2; D may be TRBD1 or TRBD2 (5 bases each). The CDR3 loop spans 16 amino acids. V lost 4 bases and J lost 0, with 12 bases in between. CDR1 and CDR2 (germline): SGHTA, FQGNSA. The CDR3 loop is CASSSPRGANTGELFF. The DNA for the CDR3 is TGTGCCAGCAGCTCCCCCCGGGGCGCGAACACCGGGGAGCTGTTTTTT.